The subject of this entry is one T cell receptor beta chain. No antigen is known for it. The entry originates in a study of vaccination effects on CD4 cells after COVID-19. Overall study: All study participants received two doses of BNT162b2 or mRNA-1273 vaccine. General observations from the study: Early post-infection timepoints were absent, and convalescent patients were few. Whether induced by infection or by vaccine, clones showed marked clonal contraction late after vaccination.

The CDR3 consists of 15 residues. Germline V lookup: CDR1 SGHTA, CDR2 FQGNSA. Deletions cut 5 bases from V and 0 bases from J, with 13 bases between. Repertoires were generated with immunoSEQ multiplex PCR, while TCRdb's copy carries only in-frame clones and drops some. The sample lists over 45,000 clones, more than 60% occurring once. Within the ViraFEST assay, antigen-specific CD4+ T cells underwent expansion with viral peptide pools prior to sequencing. The culture ran for 10 days, and then CD4+ T cells were isolated. Vaccinees lacked prior SARS-CoV-2 infection and tested negative for nucleocapsid antibodies. It was with around 10 IU/ml IL-2 and about 9.2 ug/ml peptides that around 1.8 million PBMC per well were cultured.

This chain uses TRBV7-2 with TRBJ1-1, with D possibly being TRBD1 (5 bases). The specimen was CD4+ T cells from PBMCs cultured with SARS-CoV-2 spike peptides, collected before COVID-19 vaccination. This clonotype was obtained from a human donor who received a COVID-19 vaccine. CDR3: CASSVSGAVNTEAFF. The CDR3 coding sequence is TGTGCCAGCAGCGTGAGCGGGGCGGTGAACACTGAAGCTTTCTTT.